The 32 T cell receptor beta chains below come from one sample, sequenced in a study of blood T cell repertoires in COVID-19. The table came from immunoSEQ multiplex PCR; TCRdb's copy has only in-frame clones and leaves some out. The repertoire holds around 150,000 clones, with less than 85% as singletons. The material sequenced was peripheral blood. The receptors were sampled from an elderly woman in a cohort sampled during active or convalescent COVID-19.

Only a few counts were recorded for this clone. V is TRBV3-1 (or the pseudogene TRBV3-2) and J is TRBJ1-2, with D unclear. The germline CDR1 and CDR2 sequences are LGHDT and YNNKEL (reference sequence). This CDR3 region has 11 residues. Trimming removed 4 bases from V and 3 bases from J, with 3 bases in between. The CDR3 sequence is CASSRDYGYTF. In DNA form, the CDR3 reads TGTGCCAGCAGCCGAGACTATGGCTACACCTTC.

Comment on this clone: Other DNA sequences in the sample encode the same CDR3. CDR3 loop: CASSLQGNEQFF. In DNA form, the CDR3 reads TGCGCCAGCAGCTTGCAGGGAAATGAGCAGTTCTTC. The rearrangement uses TRBV5-1 and TRBJ2-1; tentatively, D is TRBD1 (5 bases). Germline CDR1 reads SGHRS; CDR2 reads YFSETQ. V was cut by 1 base and J by 7 bases, with 6 bases left in between. The CDR3 has 12 amino acids.

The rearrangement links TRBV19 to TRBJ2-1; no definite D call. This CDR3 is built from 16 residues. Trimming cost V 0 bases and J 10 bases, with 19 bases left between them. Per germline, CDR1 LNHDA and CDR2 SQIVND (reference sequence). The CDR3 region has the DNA TGTGCCAGTAGTATAGATCTCGGCACCTTAGCACACGAGCAGTTCTTC. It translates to CASSIDLGTLAHEQFF.

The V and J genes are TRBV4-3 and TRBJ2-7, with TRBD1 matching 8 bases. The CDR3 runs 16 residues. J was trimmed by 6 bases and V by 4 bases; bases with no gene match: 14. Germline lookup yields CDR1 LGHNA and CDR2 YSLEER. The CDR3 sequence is CASSPSQGERIIEQYV. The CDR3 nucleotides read TGCGCCAGCAGCCCCTCACAGGGGGAACGGATTATCGAGCAGTACGTC.

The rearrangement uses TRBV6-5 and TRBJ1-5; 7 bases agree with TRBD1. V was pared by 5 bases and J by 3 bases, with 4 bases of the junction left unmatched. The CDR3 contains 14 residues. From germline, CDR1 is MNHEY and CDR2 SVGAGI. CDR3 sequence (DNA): TGTGCCAGCAGTAACAGGGGATACAATCAGCCCCAGCATTTT. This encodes CASSNRGYNQPQHF.

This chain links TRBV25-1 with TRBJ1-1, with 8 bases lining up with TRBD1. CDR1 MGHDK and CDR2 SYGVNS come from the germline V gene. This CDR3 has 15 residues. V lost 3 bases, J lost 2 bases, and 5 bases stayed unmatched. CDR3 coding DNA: TGTGCCAGCAGTGATCTTGGACAGGGCAACACTGAAGCTTTCTTT. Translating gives CASSDLGQGNTEAFF. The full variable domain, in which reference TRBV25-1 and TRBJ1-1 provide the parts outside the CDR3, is EADIYQTPRYLVIGTGKKITLECSQTMGHDKMYWYQQDPGMELHLIHYSYGVNSTEKGDLSSESTVSRIRTEHFPLTLESARPSHTSQYLCASSDLGQGNTEAFFGQGTRLTVV.

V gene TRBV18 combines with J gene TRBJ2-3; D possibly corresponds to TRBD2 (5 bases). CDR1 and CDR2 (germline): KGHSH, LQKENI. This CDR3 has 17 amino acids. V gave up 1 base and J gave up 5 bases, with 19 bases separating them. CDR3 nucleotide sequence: TGTGCCAGCTCACCACTTTCGGGCCGAGGGTTAATAGATACGCAGTATTTT. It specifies CASSPLSGRGLIDTQYF.

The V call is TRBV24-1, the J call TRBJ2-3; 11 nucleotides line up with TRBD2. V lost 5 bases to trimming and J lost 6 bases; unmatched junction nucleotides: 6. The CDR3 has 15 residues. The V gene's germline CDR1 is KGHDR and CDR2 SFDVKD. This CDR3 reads CATSVGTSGGDTQYF. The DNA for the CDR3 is TGTGCCACCAGTGTTGGGACTAGCGGAGGTGATACGCAGTATTTT.

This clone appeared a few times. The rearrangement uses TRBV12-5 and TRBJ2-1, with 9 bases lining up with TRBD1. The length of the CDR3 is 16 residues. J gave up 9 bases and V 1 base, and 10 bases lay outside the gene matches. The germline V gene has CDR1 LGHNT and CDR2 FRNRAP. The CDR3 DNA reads TGTGCTAGTGGTTTGGGAAGGGACAGGGTTCAACCTGAGCAGTTCTTC. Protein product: CASGLGRDRVQPEQFF.

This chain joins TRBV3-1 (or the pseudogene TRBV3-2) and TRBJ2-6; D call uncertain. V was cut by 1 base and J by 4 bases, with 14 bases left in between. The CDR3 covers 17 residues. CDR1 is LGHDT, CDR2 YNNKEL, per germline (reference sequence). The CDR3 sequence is CASSQGLPLAGANVLTF. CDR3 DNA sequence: TGTGCCAGCAGCCAAGGCCTGCCTCTGGCCGGGGCCAACGTCCTGACTTTC.

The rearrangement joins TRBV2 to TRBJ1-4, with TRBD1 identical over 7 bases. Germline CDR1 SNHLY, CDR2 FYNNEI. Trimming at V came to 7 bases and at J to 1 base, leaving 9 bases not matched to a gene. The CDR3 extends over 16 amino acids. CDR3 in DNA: TGTGCCAGCACTCGACAGGGAAGGTTAACTAATGAAAAACTGTTTTTT. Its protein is CASTRQGRLTNEKLFF.

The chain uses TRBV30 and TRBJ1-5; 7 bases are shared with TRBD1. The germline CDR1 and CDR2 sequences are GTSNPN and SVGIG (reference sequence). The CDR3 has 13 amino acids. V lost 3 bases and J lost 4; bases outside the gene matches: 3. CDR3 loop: CAWSQTGNQPQHF. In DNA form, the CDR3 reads TGTGCCTGGAGCCAGACAGGGAATCAGCCCCAGCATTTT.

The CDR3 is CASSITRGAETQYF. The CDR3 DNA sequence: TGTGCCAGTAGTATAACGCGGGGCGCAGAGACCCAGTACTTC. This rearrangement joins TRBV19 to TRBJ2-5; TRBD2 is a possible D gene (6 bases). Germline values: CDR1 LNHDA, CDR2 SQIVND (reference sequence). There are 14 residues in the CDR3. V lost 2 bases and J lost 4, with 11 bases in between.

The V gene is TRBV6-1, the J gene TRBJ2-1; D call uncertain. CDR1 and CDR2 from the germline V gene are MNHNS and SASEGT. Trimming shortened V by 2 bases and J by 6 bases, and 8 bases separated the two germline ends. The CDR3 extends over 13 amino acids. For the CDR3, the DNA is TGTGCCAGCAGTGAACACACGGGCAATGAGCAGTTCTTC. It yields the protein CASSEHTGNEQFF.

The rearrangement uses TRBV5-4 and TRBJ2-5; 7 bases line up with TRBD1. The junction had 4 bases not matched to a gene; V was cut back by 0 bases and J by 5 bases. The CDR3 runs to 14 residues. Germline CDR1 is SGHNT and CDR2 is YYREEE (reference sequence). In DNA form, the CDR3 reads TGTGCCAGCAGCTTGGGAGGGGGCCAGGAGACCCAGTACTTC. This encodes CASSLGGGQETQYF.

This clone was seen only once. The CDR3 coding sequence is TGCAGCGCCGACAGGGGTTATACTGAAGCTTTCTTT. Protein: CSADRGYTEAFF. The V and J genes are TRBV29-1 and TRBJ1-1; 8 bases line up with TRBD1. The trim removed 7 bases at V and 5 bases at J, leaving 6 bases unmatched. The CDR3 runs to 12 residues. Germline assignment: CDR1 SQVTM and CDR2 ANQGSEA. The complete variable domain, with remaining parts taken from reference TRBV29-1 and TRBJ1-1, reads SAVISQKPSRDICQRGTSLTIQCQVDSQVTMMFWYRQQPGQSLTLIATANQGSEATYESGFVIDKFPISRPNLTFSTLTVSNMSPEDSSIYLCSADRGYTEAFFGQGTRLTVV.

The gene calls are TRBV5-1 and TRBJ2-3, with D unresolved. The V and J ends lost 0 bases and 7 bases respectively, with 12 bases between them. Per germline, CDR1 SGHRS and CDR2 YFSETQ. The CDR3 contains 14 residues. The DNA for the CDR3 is TGCGCCAGCAGCTTGGATGAATCCCCTAATACGCAGTATTTT. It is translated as CASSLDESPNTQYF. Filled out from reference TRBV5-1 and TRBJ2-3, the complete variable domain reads KAGVTQTPRYLIKTRGQQVTLSCSPISGHRSVSWYQQTPGQGLQFLFEYFSETQRNKGNFPGRFSGRQFSNSRSEMNVSTLELGDSALYLCASSLDESPNTQYFGPGTRLTVL.

The CDR3 region has the DNA TGTGCCAGCTCACCATCAGATATCTATGGCTACACCTTC. Its protein product is CASSPSDIYGYTF. This chain connects TRBV18 to TRBJ1-2, with no clear D. Germline CDR1 reads KGHSH; CDR2 reads LQKENI. V lost 2 bases and J 4 bases, leaving 8 bases between the germline ends. There are 13 residues in the CDR3.

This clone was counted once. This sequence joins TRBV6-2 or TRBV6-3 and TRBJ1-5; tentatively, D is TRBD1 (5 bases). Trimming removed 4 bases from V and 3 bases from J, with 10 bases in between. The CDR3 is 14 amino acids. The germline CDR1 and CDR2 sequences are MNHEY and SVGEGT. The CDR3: CASSWGSLNQPQHF. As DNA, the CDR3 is TGTGCCAGCAGTTGGGGCAGCCTCAATCAGCCCCAGCATTTT.

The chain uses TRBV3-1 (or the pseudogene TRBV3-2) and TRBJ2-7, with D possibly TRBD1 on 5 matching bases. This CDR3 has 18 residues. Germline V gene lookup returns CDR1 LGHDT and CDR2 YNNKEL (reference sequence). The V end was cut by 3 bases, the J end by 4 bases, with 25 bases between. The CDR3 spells CASSHHRQVCPDFYEQYV. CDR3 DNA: TGTGCCAGCAGCCACCACAGGCAGGTATGCCCCGATTTTTACGAGCAGTACGTC.

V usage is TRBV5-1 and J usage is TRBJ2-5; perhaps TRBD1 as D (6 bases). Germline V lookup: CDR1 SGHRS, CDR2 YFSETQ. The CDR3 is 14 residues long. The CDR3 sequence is CATTTGSFQETQYF. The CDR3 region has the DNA TGCGCTACTACAACAGGGTCTTTTCAAGAGACCCAGTACTTC.

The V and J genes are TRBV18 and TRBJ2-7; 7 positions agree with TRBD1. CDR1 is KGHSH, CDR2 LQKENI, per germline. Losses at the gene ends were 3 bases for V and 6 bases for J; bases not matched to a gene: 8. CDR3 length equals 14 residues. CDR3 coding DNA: TGTGCCAGCTCACCCAGTAGGCGACAGGGCGAGCAGTACGTC. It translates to CASSPSRRQGEQYV.

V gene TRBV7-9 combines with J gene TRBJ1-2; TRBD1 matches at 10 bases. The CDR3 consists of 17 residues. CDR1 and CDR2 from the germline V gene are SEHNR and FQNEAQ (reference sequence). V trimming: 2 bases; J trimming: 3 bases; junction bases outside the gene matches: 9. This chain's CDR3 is CASSLTGTGAFDYGYTF. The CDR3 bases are TGTGCCAGCAGCTTAACCGGGACAGGGGCCTTCGACTATGGCTACACCTTC.

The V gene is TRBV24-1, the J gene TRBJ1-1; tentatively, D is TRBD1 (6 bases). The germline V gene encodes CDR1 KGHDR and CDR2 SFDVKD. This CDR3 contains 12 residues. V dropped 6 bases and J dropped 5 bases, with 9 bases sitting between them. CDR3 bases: TGTGCCACCAGTTGGGACACGACTGAAGCTTTCTTT. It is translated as CATSWDTTEAFF.

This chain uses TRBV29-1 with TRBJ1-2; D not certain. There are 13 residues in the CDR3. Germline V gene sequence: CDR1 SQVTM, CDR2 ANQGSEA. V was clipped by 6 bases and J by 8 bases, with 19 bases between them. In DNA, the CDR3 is TGCAGCGTCCTGTTCCCACCCGAGGAGGGCTACACCTTC. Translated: CSVLFPPEEGYTF.

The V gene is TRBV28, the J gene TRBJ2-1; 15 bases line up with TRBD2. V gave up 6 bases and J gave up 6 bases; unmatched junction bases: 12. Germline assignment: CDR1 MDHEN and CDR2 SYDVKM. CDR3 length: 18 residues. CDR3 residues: CASRNSGLAGGLSNEQFF. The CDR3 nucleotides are TGTGCCAGCAGAAATTCGGGACTAGCGGGGGGACTCTCCAATGAGCAGTTCTTC.

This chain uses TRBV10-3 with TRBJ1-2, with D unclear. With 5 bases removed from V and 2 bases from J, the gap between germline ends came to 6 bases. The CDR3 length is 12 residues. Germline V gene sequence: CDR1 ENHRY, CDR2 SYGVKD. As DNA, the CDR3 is TGTGCCATCAGTAGGGAGAACTATGGCTACACCTTC. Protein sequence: CAISRENYGYTF.

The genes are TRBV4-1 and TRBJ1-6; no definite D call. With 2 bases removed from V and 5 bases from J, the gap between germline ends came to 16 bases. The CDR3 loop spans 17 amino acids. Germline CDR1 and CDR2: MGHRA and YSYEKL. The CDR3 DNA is TGCGCCAGCAGCCAATCGGCGGTGGGTGGTAATAATTCACCCCTCCACTTT. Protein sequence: CASSQSAVGGNNSPLHF.

This chain's CDR3 is CASRPGTGGYTF. CDR3 coding DNA: TGTGCCAGCAGGCCCGGGACAGGTGGCTACACCTTC. This rearrangement joins TRBV12-3 or TRBV12-4 to TRBJ1-2; 8 nucleotides line up with TRBD1. V was clipped by 6 bases and J by 7 bases; unmatched bases: 4. The CDR3 is made up of 12 amino acids.

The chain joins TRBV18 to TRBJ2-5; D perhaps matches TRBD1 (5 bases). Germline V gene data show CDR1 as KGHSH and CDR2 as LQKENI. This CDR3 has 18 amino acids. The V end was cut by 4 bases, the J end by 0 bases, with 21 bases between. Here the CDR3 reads CASSLTRQRTSYQETQYF. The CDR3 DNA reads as TGTGCCAGCTCACTTACTCGACAGCGAACCAGTTACCAAGAGACCCAGTACTTC.

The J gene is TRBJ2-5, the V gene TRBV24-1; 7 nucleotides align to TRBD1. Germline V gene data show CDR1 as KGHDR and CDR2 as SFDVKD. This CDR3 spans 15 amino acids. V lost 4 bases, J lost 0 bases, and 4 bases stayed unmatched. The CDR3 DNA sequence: TGTGCCACCAGTGACCCGGGACAGAACCAAGAGACCCAGTACTTC. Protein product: CATSDPGQNQETQYF.

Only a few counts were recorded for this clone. CDR3 in DNA: TGCGCCAGCAGCCAAGCTGGAGCCTATGGCTACACCTTC. This codes for CASSQAGAYGYTF. The gene calls are TRBV4-1 and TRBJ1-2; D not certain. V was shortened by 1 base and J by 4 bases, with 7 bases between the two germline ends. CDR3 length: 13 amino acids. Germline-derived CDR1 and CDR2 are MGHRA and YSYEKL.